The 11 T cell receptor beta chains below come from one sample, sequenced in a study of blood T cells in healthy people across ages. Combining a sample-barcoded 5' primer with a J-beta primer mix, a second PCR ran for 7 to 11 cycles. Using its own MiXCR run on the 5' RACE reads, TCRdb lists one record per CDR3 protein. The sample contains about 640,000 distinct CDR3 sequences, roughly 43% of which appear only once. The source material was blood. The source of these receptors is a man at least 80 years old in good health.

This clonotype was observed at least ten times. The rearrangement joins TRBV29-1 to TRBJ2-1, with 8 nucleotides matching TRBD1. The junction had 9 bases not matched to a gene; V was cut back by 5 bases and J by 6 bases. This CDR3 spans 14 amino acids. The germline V gene encodes CDR1 SQVTM and CDR2 ANQGSEA. As DNA, the CDR3 is TGCAGCGTTCGCTACAGGGGGGCGAGCAATGAGCAGTTCTTC. This gives the protein CSVRYRGASNEQFF.

The V call is TRBV20-1, the J call TRBJ2-1; no reliable D call. Germline CDR1 DFQATT, CDR2 SNEGSKA (reference sequence). V was pared by 0 bases and J by 5 bases, with 14 bases between. The CDR3 runs to 15 residues. The CDR3 spells CSARDPYGQHNEQFF. CDR3 nucleotides: TGCAGTGCTAGAGATCCATACGGGCAGCACAATGAGCAGTTCTTC.

The V and J genes are TRBV7-9 and TRBJ2-7, with D perhaps assigned TRBD1 or TRBD2 (5 bases each). V lost 7 bases, J lost 3 bases, and 19 bases lay in between. There are 15 residues in the CDR3. Germline V CDR1 and CDR2: SEHNR, FQNEAQ (reference sequence). For the CDR3, the DNA is TGTGCCAGCACCCAATACCGGGGCACCGGCTACGAGCAGTACTTC. Protein: CASTQYRGTGYEQYF.

This sequence joins TRBV6-5 and TRBJ2-7, with 8 bases matching TRBD2. Germline CDR1 and CDR2: MNHEY and SVGAGI. This CDR3 region has 15 residues. J lost 0 bases, V lost 5 bases, and 6 bases had no gene match. In DNA form, the CDR3 reads TGTGCCAGCAGTACCCCTGGGACTAGCTCCTACGAGCAGTACTTC. Amino acids: CASSTPGTSSYEQYF.

The V call is TRBV5-1, the J call TRBJ2-7, with a weak D call TRBD1 (6 bases). CDR3 length: 14 amino acids. Germline-derived CDR1 and CDR2 are SGHRS and YFSETQ. With 2 bases removed from V and 3 bases from J, the gap between germline ends came to 12 bases. This CDR3 reads CASSLTAGDYEQYF. The CDR3 DNA reads as TGCGCCAGCAGCTTAACGGCAGGGGACTACGAGCAGTACTTC. The variable domain in full, completed from reference TRBV5-1 and TRBJ2-7, reads KAGVTQTPRYLIKTRGQQVTLSCSPISGHRSVSWYQQTPGQGLQFLFEYFSETQRNKGNFPGRFSGRQFSNSRSEMNVSTLELGDSALYLCASSLTAGDYEQYFGPGTRLTVT.

The V call is TRBV6-4, the J call TRBJ2-1; weak D call: TRBD2 (6 bases). Per germline, CDR1 MRHNA and CDR2 SNTAGT. This CDR3 comprises 13 residues. V lost 2 bases and J 7 bases, leaving 9 bases between the germline ends. The CDR3 region is CASSDPTSNEQFF. CDR3 DNA: TGTGCCAGCAGTGACCCGACTAGTAATGAGCAGTTCTTC.

This clonotype was counted a few times. The chain joins TRBV10-3 to TRBJ2-1; D is tentatively TRBD1 or TRBD2 (5 bases each). Germline values: CDR1 ENHRY, CDR2 SYGVKD. This CDR3 region has 12 residues. V lost 1 base and J 7 bases, leaving 5 bases between the germline ends. This CDR3 is CAISEWGNEQFF. The CDR3 DNA is TGTGCCATCAGTGAGTGGGGGAATGAGCAGTTCTTC.

In nucleotides, the CDR3 is TGTGCCAGCAGTTCCCCACGAGGGAGCAATGAGCAGTACTTC. Residues: CASSSPRGSNEQYF. V is TRBV6-5 and J is TRBJ2-7; possible D gene TRBD2, 5 bases. V was trimmed by 4 bases and J by 7 bases, leaving 17 bases between them. The CDR3 loop spans 14 amino acids. The germline gives CDR1 MNHEY, CDR2 SVGAGI.

This chain connects TRBV18 to TRBJ2-7, with 10 bases matching TRBD1. CDR1 and CDR2 from the germline V gene are KGHSH and LQKENI. The CDR3 is 15 residues long. V dropped 3 bases and J dropped 2; count of bases not matched to a gene: 4. CDR3 nucleotides: TGTGCCAGCTCACCTCCCGGACAGGGGGCCTACGAGCAGTACTTC. Translation: CASSPPGQGAYEQYF.

For the CDR3, the DNA is TGTGCCAGCAGTCAAAACAGGGGGCTTCAGCCCCAGCATTTT. Protein: CASSQNRGLQPQHF. The chain combines TRBV12-3 or TRBV12-4 with TRBJ1-5, with 9 positions matching TRBD1. CDR3 size: 14 residues. V dropped 5 bases and J dropped 6; count of bases not matched to a gene: 5.

This chain joins TRBV7-2 and TRBJ2-1, with D maybe TRBD2 (6 bases). There are 13 residues in the CDR3. V was pared by 5 bases and J by 13 bases, with 18 bases between. Germline CDR1 is SGHTA and CDR2 is FQGNSA. The CDR3 DNA reads TGTGCCAGCAGCCCCGACAGACGGGAGACCCAGTTCTTC. This sequence encodes CASSPDRRETQFF.